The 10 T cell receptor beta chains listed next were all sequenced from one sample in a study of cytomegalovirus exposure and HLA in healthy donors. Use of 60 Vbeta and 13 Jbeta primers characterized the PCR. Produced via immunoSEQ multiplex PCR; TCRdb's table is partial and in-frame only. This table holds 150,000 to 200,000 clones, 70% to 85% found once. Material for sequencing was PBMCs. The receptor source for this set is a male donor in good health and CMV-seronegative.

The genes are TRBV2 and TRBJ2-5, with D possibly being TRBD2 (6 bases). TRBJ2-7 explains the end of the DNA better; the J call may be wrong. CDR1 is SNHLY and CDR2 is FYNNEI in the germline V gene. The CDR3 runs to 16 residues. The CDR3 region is CASSDWEVTSSYEQYF. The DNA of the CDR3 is TGTGCCAGCAGTGATTGGGAGGTAACGAGCTCCTACGAGCAGTACTTC.

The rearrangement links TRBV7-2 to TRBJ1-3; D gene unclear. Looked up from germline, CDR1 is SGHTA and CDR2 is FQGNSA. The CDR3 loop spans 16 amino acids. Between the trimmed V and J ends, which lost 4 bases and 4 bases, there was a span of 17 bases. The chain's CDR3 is CASSSRPAGFGNTIYF. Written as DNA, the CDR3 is TGTGCCAGCAGCTCCCGCCCGGCGGGGTTCGGAAACACCATATATTTT.

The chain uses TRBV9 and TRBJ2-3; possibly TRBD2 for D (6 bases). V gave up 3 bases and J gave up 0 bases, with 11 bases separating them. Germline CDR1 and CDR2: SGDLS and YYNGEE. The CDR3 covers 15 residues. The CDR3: CASSGSGGSTDTQYF. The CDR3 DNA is TGTGCCAGCAGCGGTAGTGGGGGGAGCACAGATACGCAGTATTTT.

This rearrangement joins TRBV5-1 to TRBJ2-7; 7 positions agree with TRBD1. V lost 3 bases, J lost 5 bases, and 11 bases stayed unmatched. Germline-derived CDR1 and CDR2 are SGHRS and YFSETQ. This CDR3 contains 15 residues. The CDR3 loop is CASSSRDSRLNEQYF. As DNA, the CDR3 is TGCGCCAGCAGCTCCCGGGACAGCAGACTTAACGAGCAGTACTTC.

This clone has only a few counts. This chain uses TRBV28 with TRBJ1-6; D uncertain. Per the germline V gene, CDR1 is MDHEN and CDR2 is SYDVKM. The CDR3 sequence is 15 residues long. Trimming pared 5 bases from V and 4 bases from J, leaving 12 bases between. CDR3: CASSRHHWYNSPLHF. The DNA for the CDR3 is TGTGCCAGCAGTCGACACCACTGGTATAATTCACCCCTCCACTTT.

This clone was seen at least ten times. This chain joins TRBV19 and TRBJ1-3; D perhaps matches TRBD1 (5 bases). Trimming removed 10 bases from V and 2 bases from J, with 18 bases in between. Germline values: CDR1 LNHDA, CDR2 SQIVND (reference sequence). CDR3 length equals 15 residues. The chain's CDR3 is CATRHGRGAGNTIYF. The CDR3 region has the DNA TGTGCCACGCGTCACGGAAGGGGCGCTGGAAACACCATATATTTT.

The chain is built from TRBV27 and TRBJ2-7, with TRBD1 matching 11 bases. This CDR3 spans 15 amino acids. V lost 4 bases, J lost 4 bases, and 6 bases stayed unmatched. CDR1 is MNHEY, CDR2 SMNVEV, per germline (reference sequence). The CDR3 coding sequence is TGTGCCAGCAGTTCCCGGACAGGGGGCCCATACGAGCAGTACTTC. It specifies CASSSRTGGPYEQYF.

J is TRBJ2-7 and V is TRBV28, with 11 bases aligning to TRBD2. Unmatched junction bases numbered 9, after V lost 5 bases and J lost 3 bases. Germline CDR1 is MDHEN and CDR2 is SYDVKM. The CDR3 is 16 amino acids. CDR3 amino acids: CASSPTSGNIFYEQYF. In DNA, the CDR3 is TGTGCCAGCAGTCCGACTAGCGGGAATATATTCTACGAGCAGTACTTC.

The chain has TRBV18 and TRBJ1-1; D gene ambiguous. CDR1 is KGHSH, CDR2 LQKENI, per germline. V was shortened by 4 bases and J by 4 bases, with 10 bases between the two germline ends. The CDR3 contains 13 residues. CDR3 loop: CASSRLQSTEAFF. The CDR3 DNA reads TGTGCCAGCTCACGGTTACAGAGCACTGAAGCTTTCTTT.

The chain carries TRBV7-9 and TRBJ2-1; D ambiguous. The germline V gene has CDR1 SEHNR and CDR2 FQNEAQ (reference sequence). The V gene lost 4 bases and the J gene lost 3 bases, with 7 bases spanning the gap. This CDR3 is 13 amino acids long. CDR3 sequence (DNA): TGTGCCAGCAGCTCGAGTAACTACAATGAGCAGTTCTTC. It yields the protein CASSSSNYNEQFF.